The 8 T cell receptor beta chains below were found in one sample sequenced in a study of blood T cell repertoires in COVID-19. The table came from immunoSEQ multiplex PCR; TCRdb's copy has only in-frame clones and leaves some out. The profile shows some 68,000 clones, about 86% of them singletons. Material: peripheral blood. Receptor source: a middle-aged man with active COVID-19.

The chain has TRBV19 and TRBJ2-2; 8 positions agree with TRBD1. The ends lost 5 bases at V and 4 bases at J; junction bases unmatched: 6. The CDR3 length is 15 residues. CDR1 is LNHDA and CDR2 is SQIVND in the germline V gene (reference sequence). CDR3 residues: CASSSQGASTGELFF. CDR3 DNA: TGTGCCAGTAGTTCCCAGGGGGCAAGCACCGGGGAGCTGTTTTTT. Filled out from reference TRBV19 and TRBJ2-2, the complete variable domain reads DGGITQSPKYLFRKEGQNVTLSCEQNLNHDAMYWYRQDPGQGLRLIYYSQIVNDFQKGDIAEGYSVSREKKESFPLTVTSAQKNPTAFYLCASSSQGASTGELFFGEGSRLTVL.

This clone was seen only once. The chain couples TRBV19 to TRBJ1-1, with 7 bases identical to TRBD1. The CDR3 extends over 15 amino acids. Unmatched junction bases numbered 10, after V lost 4 bases and J lost 5 bases. Germline V gene sequence: CDR1 LNHDA, CDR2 SQIVND (reference sequence). The CDR3 is CASSRNTGVRTEAFF. CDR3 DNA: TGTGCCAGTAGTAGAAATACAGGGGTAAGGACTGAAGCTTTCTTT.

The chain carries TRBV14 and TRBJ2-3; D is possibly TRBD2 (5 bases). Trimming took 4 bases from V and 5 from J, leaving 25 bases between them. CDR1 SGHDN and CDR2 FVKESK come from the germline V gene. The CDR3 has 18 residues. The CDR3 region has the DNA TGTGCCAGCAGCCGTACGTACGGTATCTTTGGAGGTTTAGATACGCAGTATTTT. Translated: CASSRTYGIFGGLDTQYF. The complete variable domain, with remaining parts taken from reference TRBV14 and TRBJ2-3, reads EAGVTQFPSHSVIEKGQTVTLRCDPISGHDNLYWYRRVMGKEIKFLLHFVKESKQDESGMPNNRFLAERTGGTYSTLKVQPAELEDSGVYFCASSRTYGIFGGLDTQYFGPGTRLTVL.

The DNA of the CDR3 is TGTGCCAGCAGCCAACAACTAGCGGGTGAGCAGTTCTTC. Residues: CASSQQLAGEQFF. The rearrangement joins TRBV14 to TRBJ2-1, with 9 positions matching TRBD2. Trimming took 2 bases from V and 9 from J; bases not matched to a gene: 2. Germline V lookup: CDR1 SGHDN, CDR2 FVKESK. This CDR3 is 13 amino acids long.

The rearrangement joins TRBV19 to TRBJ1-5; 9 bases map to TRBD1. The CDR3 contains 15 residues. The germline V gene has CDR1 LNHDA and CDR2 SQIVND (reference sequence). The V and J ends lost 3 bases and 7 bases, in that order; junction bases with no gene match: 7. In DNA form, the CDR3 reads TGTGCCAGTAGTATTACCGGGACAGGGAACCAGCCCCAGCATTTT. It specifies CASSITGTGNQPQHF.

The chain is built from TRBV3-1 (or the pseudogene TRBV3-2) and TRBJ1-2; D is possibly TRBD1 (5 bases). V was trimmed by 4 bases and J by 8 bases, leaving 20 bases between them. CDR3 length: 15 amino acids. Germline V gives CDR1 LGHDT, CDR2 YNNKEL (reference sequence). CDR3 sequence: CASSLSGGGVLGYTF. The CDR3 DNA follows: TGTGCCAGCAGCCTCTCGGGAGGAGGGGTGCTCGGCTACACCTTC.

The chain links TRBV12-5 to TRBJ2-7; 11 nucleotides match TRBD1. From germline, CDR1 is LGHNT and CDR2 FRNRAP. The junction had 2 bases not matched to a gene; V was cut back by 4 bases and J by 6 bases. This CDR3 spans 13 amino acids. CDR3 amino acids: CASGWDRGTEQYF. The DNA for the CDR3 is TGTGCTAGTGGTTGGGACAGGGGGACCGAGCAGTACTTC.

The chain joins TRBV2 to TRBJ2-2, with D possibly being TRBD1 (6 bases). The CDR3 is 15 amino acids. V lost 6 bases, J lost 1 base, and 12 bases lay in between. The V gene's germline CDR1 is SNHLY and CDR2 FYNNEI. The CDR3 DNA reads as TGTGCCAGCAGCGCCGGGACACAGAACACCGGGGAGCTGTTTTTT. Translation: CASSAGTQNTGELFF.